The entry that follows covers one TCR beta chain sequence. This CDR3 spans 17 amino acids. Unmatched junction bases numbered 8, after V lost 5 bases and J lost 1 base. Germline loops: CDR1 SGHTA, CDR2 FQGNSA. This specimen belongs to a study of blood T cell repertoires in COVID-19. Study overall: Sources were T cells, B-cell-depleted T cells, or PBMCs; the material itself was cDNA or gDNA.

Across 20 to 25 US areas, participants ranged in age from about 18 to 90 years. Sequencing was performed with immunoSEQ multiplex PCR; in TCRdb, only in-frame clones are kept and a portion is missing. This table holds about 430,000 clones, 88% found once. V usage is TRBV7-2 and J usage is TRBJ2-5; 12 positions match TRBD1. Material for sequencing was PBMCs or T cells enriched from blood (not recorded which). This TCR was sampled from a woman in her twenties or thirties with acute COVID-19. CDR3 sequence (DNA): TGTGCCAGCAGCCCGAAGCTGGGACAGGGGGCCCAAGAGACCCAGTACTTC. Its translation: CASSPKLGQGAQETQYF.